The rows below give T cell receptor beta chains drawn from one sample of a study of T cell responses to AZD1222 COVID-19 vaccine. Assay: immunoSEQ multiplex PCR; the TCRdb copy retains only in-frame clones and omits some. The profile shows 110,000 to 150,000 clones, around 85% of them singletons. Source: peripheral blood, taken on day 0 of AZD1222 vaccination. These receptors were collected from an adult in good health. The CDR3 runs from the conserved cysteine through the conserved F or W. Clone size is not always given. Where it is, it says once, few, many or a class for expanded clones.

size,V,CDR3
.,TRBV6-5,CASGGRPIYNEQFF
.,TRBV10-1,CASSELTSTDTQYF
.,TRBV19,CASSSQGAGYGYTF
.,TRBV28,CASSTSGGVYEQYF
.,TRBV6-5,CASSYSEGVGNTIYF
once,TRBV3-1/TRBV3-2,CASSQTNTEAFF
few,TRBV30,CAWSQAVSRSPQYF
.,TRBV5-1,CASARKGDITEAFF
.,TRBV6-5,CASSYSSRINTEAFF
.,TRBV6-5,CASTKRGSETQYF
.,TRBV4-1,CASRTGLTGELFF